This T cell receptor (beta chain) was sequenced for a study of T cell changes during pregnancy in multiple sclerosis. This table comes from immunoSEQ multiplex PCR, and its TCRdb copy is limited to in-frame clones, with some not included. This sample has about 85,000 clones, with approximately 93% found just once. The TCR comes from a female donor with multiple sclerosis, enrolled in a pregnancy study. The starting material was peripheral blood, obtained in the first trimester of pregnancy.

The CDR3 loop reads CASSVKGAVYEQYF. In nucleotides, the CDR3 is TGTGCCAGCAGTGTTAAGGGGGCGGTCTACGAGCAGTACTTC. The chain combines TRBV2 with TRBJ2-7, with 7 bases fitting TRBD1. The CDR3 is 14 residues long. Losses at the gene ends were 4 bases for V and 3 bases for J; bases not matched to a gene: 6. Looked up from germline, CDR1 is SNHLY and CDR2 is FYNNEI.